This TCR beta chain was recovered during a study of blood T cell repertoires in COVID-19. Background on the study: In each case, the material was cDNA or gDNA derived from T cells, B-cell-depleted T cells, or PBMCs.

Profiling relied on immunoSEQ multiplex PCR, and the TCRdb table lists in-frame clones only, not all of them. The profile shows approximately 470,000 clones, roughly 87% of them singletons. With V trimmed by 0 bases and J by 0 bases, 14 bases remained unmatched. Germline V lookup: CDR1 SGHRS, CDR2 YFSETQ. The CDR3 contains 20 residues. Participants came from fewer than 25 US areas, aged roughly 18 to 95 years. Recovered participants had two consecutive negative NP/OP PCR tests, healthcare professional clearance, or symptom resolution. The TCR sequence derives from a woman aged 18-29 years who had recovered from COVID-19. The sample taken for sequencing was PBMCs or T cells enriched from blood (not recorded which). The V gene is TRBV5-1, the J gene TRBJ2-3, with 9 nucleotides matching TRBD2. The CDR3 reads CASSLAGGLAGSFSTDTQYF. CDR3 nucleotides: TGCGCCAGCAGCTTGGCCGGGGGACTAGCCGGATCCTTCAGCACAGATACGCAGTATTTT.